This is a list of T cell receptor beta chains from one sample in a study of shared clonotypes between healthy human individuals. The table came from immunoSEQ multiplex PCR; TCRdb's copy has only in-frame clones and leaves some out. Counted here are 2 million or so clones, about 95% occurring once; the ten biggest clones make up roughly 1%. Sequenced material: naive CD8+ T cells sorted from blood. The receptors here all came from a man in his late teens or twenties in good health. Each CDR3 is given with its conserved first and last residue. The D gene is left open where the match is weak. A clone size is listed for some rows: how often the clone was seen (once, few, many), or a class if it is expanded.

>TRBJ2-7|-|-|TRBV5-1|15
CASSITLQGIDEQYF
TGCGCCAGCAGCATTACTCTTCAGGGAATCGACGAGCAGTACTTC
>TRBJ2-7|-|-|TRBV7-9|15
CASSYLGEGIYEQYF
TGTGCCAGCAGCTATCTGGGCGAGGGTATTTACGAGCAGTACTTC
>TRBJ2-2|-|-|TRBV19|16
CASSPVWGGGTGELFF
TGTGCCAGTAGCCCGGTATGGGGCGGAGGCACCGGGGAGCTGTTTTTT
>TRBJ2-1|-|TRBD2|TRBV4-3|16
CASSQAAGTSSDEQFF
TGCGCCAGCAGCCAAGCAGCCGGGACTAGCTCCGATGAGCAGTTCTTC
>TRBJ1-2|few|TRBD1|TRBV4-1|15
CASSQEDSGGYGYTF
TGCGCCAGCAGCCAAGAAGATTCAGGGGGCTATGGCTACACCTTC
>TRBJ1-3|-|-|TRBV2|13
CASSVPSGNTIYF
TGTGCCAGCAGCGTCCCCTCTGGAAACACCATATATTTT
>TRBJ2-7|-|TRBD1|TRBV29-1|11
CSAVTGNEQYF
TGCAGCGCAGTGACAGGGAACGAGCAGTACTTC
>TRBJ1-2|-|TRBD1|TRBV4-3|15
CASSQGTGVYYGYTF
TGCGCCAGCAGCCAAGGGACAGGAGTTTACTATGGCTACACCTTC
>TRBJ2-3|-|-|TRBV10-2|14
CASSADSSVDTQYF
TGCGCCAGCAGTGCAGACAGTTCGGTAGATACGCAGTATTTT
>TRBJ2-1|once|TRBD1|TRBV6-1|13
CASRVGQINEQFF
TGTGCCAGCAGAGTGGGACAGATCAATGAGCAGTTCTTC
>TRBJ1-3|-|-|TRBV10-3|11
CAISEGDTIYF
TGTGCCATCAGTGAGGGAGACACCATATATTTT
>TRBJ1-4|-|-|TRBV9|15
CASSPAGIPNEKLFF
TGTGCCAGCAGCCCCGCAGGGATCCCTAATGAAAAACTGTTTTTT
>TRBJ2-7|-|-|TRBV9|14
CASSVEGLSDEQYF
TGTGCCAGCAGCGTAGAAGGACTTTCGGACGAGCAGTACTTC
>TRBJ2-1|-|-|TRBV11-2|12
CASSSRHNEQFF
TGTGCCAGCAGCTCGCGGCACAATGAGCAGTTCTTC
>TRBJ2-7|-|-|TRBV4-1|15
CASSQTAGGHYEQYF
TGCGCCAGCAGCCAAACGGCAGGGGGGCACTACGAGCAGTACTTC
>TRBJ2-1|-|-|TRBV5-6|16
CASSSDGVEGYNEQFF
TGTGCCAGCAGCTCGGACGGAGTCGAGGGCTACAATGAGCAGTTCTTC
>TRBJ2-2|-|TRBD1|TRBV5-4|15
CASSFGTANTGELFF
TGTGCCAGCAGCTTCGGGACAGCTAACACCGGGGAGCTGTTTTTT
>TRBJ1-4|-|-|TRBV30|12
CACGGMYEKLFF
TGTGCCTGTGGGGGAATGTATGAAAAACTGTTTTTT
>TRBJ2-3|-|-|TRBV5-4|13
CASSFGEEGTQYF
TGTGCCAGCAGCTTCGGGGAAGAAGGTACGCAGTATTTT
>TRBJ1-6|once|-|TRBV27|13
CATTGGPNSPLHF
TGTGCCACTACGGGAGGGCCGAATTCACCCCTCCACTTT
>TRBJ1-1|-|-|TRBV19|15
CASSIREGSDTEAFF
TGTGCCAGTAGTATAAGGGAGGGGAGCGACACTGAAGCTTTCTTT
>TRBJ1-1|-|-|TRBV30|12
CAWTDTGNEAFF
TGTGCCTGGACCGATACAGGGAATGAAGCTTTCTTT
>TRBJ2-7|-|TRBD2|TRBV7-8|16
CASSEGEGRPGFEQYF
TGTGCCAGCAGCGAAGGGGAGGGACGGCCCGGATTCGAGCAGTACTTC
>TRBJ2-2|-|-|TRBV18|14
CASSPLQNTGELFF
TGTGCCAGCTCACCACTACAGAACACCGGGGAGCTGTTTTTT
>TRBJ2-3|-|TRBD2|TRBV6-9|15
CASSASGSGFDTQYF
TGTGCCAGCAGTGCTAGCGGGTCAGGATTTGATACGCAGTATTTT
>TRBJ1-6|-|-|TRBV27|12
CASSDFNSPLHF
TGTGCCAGCTCAGACTTTAATTCACCCCTCCACTTT
>TRBJ2-5|-|TRBD2|TRBV5-4|13
CASSGRDQETQYF
TGTGCCAGCAGCGGGAGGGACCAAGAGACCCAGTACTTC
>TRBJ2-5|-|-|TRBV4-1|14
CASSQEAGLETQYF
TGCGCCAGCAGCCAAGAGGCGGGGCTAGAGACCCAGTACTTC
>TRBJ1-1|-|-|TRBV7-9|13
CASSFERSTEAFF
TGTGCCAGCAGCTTTGAGCGGAGCACTGAAGCTTTCTTT
>TRBJ2-7|-|-|TRBV9|16
CASSVGPRGLTYEQYF
TGTGCCAGCAGCGTAGGGCCCAGGGGTCTCACCTACGAGCAGTACTTC
>TRBJ1-6|-|-|TRBV7-6|17
CASSPNSIESYNSPLHF
TGTGCCAGCAGCCCGAACAGTATTGAGTCCTATAATTCACCCCTCCACTTT
>TRBJ1-1|-|TRBD1|TRBV4-3|13
CASSPRQGNEAFF
TGCGCCAGCAGCCCCCGACAGGGGAATGAAGCTTTCTTT
>TRBJ1-5|-|-|TRBV30|14
CAWSGVETNQPQHF
TGTGCCTGGAGTGGAGTGGAGACCAATCAGCCCCAGCATTTT
>TRBJ1-2|-|TRBD1|TRBV30|13
CAWSDTGGRSYTF
TGTGCCTGGAGTGATACAGGGGGCCGGAGCTACACCTTC
>TRBJ1-2|-|-|TRBV30|13
CAWSDVGGDGYTF
TGTGCCTGGAGTGATGTAGGAGGGGATGGCTACACCTTC
>TRBJ1-4|-|TRBD1|TRBV28|15
CASSYRGGTNEKLFF
TGTGCCAGCAGTTACAGGGGTGGAACTAATGAAAAACTGTTTTTT
>TRBJ1-2|-|TRBD1|TRBV30|16
CAWRAIQGEANYGYTF
TGTGCCTGGAGGGCGATACAGGGGGAAGCTAACTATGGCTACACCTTC
>TRBJ2-5|-|-|TRBV4-3|16
CASSQGLGAEEETQYF
TGCGCCAGCAGCCAAGGGCTGGGGGCAGAGGAAGAGACCCAGTACTTC
>TRBJ2-1|once|TRBD2|TRBV4-3|15
CASSQERETYNEQFF
TGCGCCAGCAGCCAGGAGCGGGAGACCTACAATGAGCAGTTCTTC
>TRBJ1-1|once|TRBD1|TRBV5-8|15
CASSLGQGLNTEAFF
TGTGCCAGCAGCCTGGGACAGGGCCTGAACACTGAAGCTTTCTTT
>TRBJ2-2|once|TRBD1|TRBV27|15
CASSPLDRGAGELFF
TGTGCCAGCAGTCCCCTGGACAGGGGGGCCGGGGAGCTGTTTTTT
>TRBJ2-5|-|-|TRBV19|13
CASSIDKEETQYF
TGTGCCAGTAGTATCGACAAGGAAGAGACCCAGTACTTC
>TRBJ2-3|-|-|TRBV7-9|14
CASSSTESTDTQYF
TGTGCCAGCAGCTCTACCGAAAGCACAGATACGCAGTATTTT
>TRBJ2-5|-|-|TRBV7-9|14
CASSLKTPQETQYF
TGTGCCAGCAGCTTAAAGACACCACAAGAGACCCAGTACTTC
>TRBJ1-1|-|TRBD1|TRBV19|14
CASGTGVINTEAFF
TGTGCCAGTGGGACAGGGGTGATCAACACTGAAGCTTTCTTT
>TRBJ2-7|-|-|TRBV4-1|13
CASSPGLPSEQYF
TGCGCCAGCAGCCCGGGACTCCCGAGCGAGCAGTACTTC
>TRBJ1-1|-|TRBD1|TRBV9|13
CASSQGAGTEAFF
TGTGCCAGCAGCCAGGGGGCAGGGACTGAAGCTTTCTTT
>TRBJ2-3|-|-|TRBV7-3|20
CASSLIHRGDPYTSTDTQYF
TGTGCCAGCAGCTTAATCCATAGAGGGGACCCTTATACTAGCACAGATACGCAGTATTTT
>TRBJ2-5|-|-|TRBV19|15
CASSIRENTQETQYF
TGTGCCAGTAGTATTAGGGAGAATACCCAAGAGACCCAGTACTTC
>TRBJ2-7|once|TRBD2|TRBV7-9|14
CASSFSAGAHEQYF
TGTGCCAGCAGCTTCTCGGCGGGAGCACACGAGCAGTACTTC
>TRBJ2-3|-|-|TRBV7-9|14
CASSLVGQGDTQYF
TGTGCCAGCAGCTTAGTTGGTCAGGGGGATACGCAGTATTTT
>TRBJ2-3|-|-|TRBV7-9|16
CASSLIQYGGTDTQYF
TGTGCCAGCAGCTTAATTCAGTACGGGGGCACAGATACGCAGTATTTT
>TRBJ2-6|once|TRBD1|TRBV2|16
CASRGQITVGANVLTF
TGTGCCAGCAGGGGACAGATCACAGTTGGGGCCAACGTCCTGACTTTC
>TRBJ1-4|-|-|TRBV7-9|19
CASSDSGTSLHPTNEKLFF
TGTGCCAGCAGCGACTCCGGGACAAGTCTTCACCCAACTAATGAAAAACTGTTTTTT
>TRBJ2-5|-|TRBD2|TRBV11-1|17
CASSLVELAGSQETQYF
TGTGCCAGCAGCTTAGTCGAATTAGCGGGGTCCCAAGAGACCCAGTACTTC
>TRBJ2-5|-|TRBD1|TRBV6-5|16
CASSYYQGTDEETQYF
TGTGCCAGCAGTTACTACCAAGGGACAGACGAAGAGACCCAGTACTTC
>TRBJ1-6|-|-|TRBV27|14
CASSFGQRAMPLHF
TGTGCCAGCAGTTTCGGTCAGCGGGCCATGCCCCTCCACTTT
>TRBJ2-1|-|-|TRBV6-1|11
CASRRLVRQFF
TGTGCCAGCAGGCGACTAGTGAGGCAGTTCTTC
>TRBJ2-7|-|TRBD2|TRBV4-1|15
CASSQRGGRAEEQYF
TGCGCCAGCAGCCAGAGAGGCGGGAGGGCCGAGGAGCAGTACTTC